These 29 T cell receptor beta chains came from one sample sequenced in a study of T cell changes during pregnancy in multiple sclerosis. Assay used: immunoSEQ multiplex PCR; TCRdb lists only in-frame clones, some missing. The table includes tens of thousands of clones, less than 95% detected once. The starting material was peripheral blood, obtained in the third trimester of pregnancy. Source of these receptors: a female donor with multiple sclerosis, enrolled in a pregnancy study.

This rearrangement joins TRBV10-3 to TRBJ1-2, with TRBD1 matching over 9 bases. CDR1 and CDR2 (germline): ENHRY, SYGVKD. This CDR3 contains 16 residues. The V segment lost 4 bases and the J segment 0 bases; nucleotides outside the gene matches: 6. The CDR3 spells CAISASGQGSNYGYTF. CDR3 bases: TGTGCCATCAGTGCTTCGGGACAGGGTTCTAACTATGGCTACACCTTC.

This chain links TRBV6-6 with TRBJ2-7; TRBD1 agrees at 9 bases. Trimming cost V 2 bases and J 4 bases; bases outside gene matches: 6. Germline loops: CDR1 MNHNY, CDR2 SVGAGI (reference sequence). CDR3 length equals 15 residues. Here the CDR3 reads CASSYGQGKDYEQYF. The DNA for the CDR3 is TGTGCCAGCAGTTACGGACAGGGGAAGGATTACGAGCAGTACTTC.

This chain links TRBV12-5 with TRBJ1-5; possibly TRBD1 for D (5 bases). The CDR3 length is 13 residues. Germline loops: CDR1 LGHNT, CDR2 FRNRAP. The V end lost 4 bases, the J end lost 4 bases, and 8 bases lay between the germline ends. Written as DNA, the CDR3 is TGTGCTAGTGGTTCCGGGGGTAATCAGCCCCAGCATTTT. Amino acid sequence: CASGSGGNQPQHF.

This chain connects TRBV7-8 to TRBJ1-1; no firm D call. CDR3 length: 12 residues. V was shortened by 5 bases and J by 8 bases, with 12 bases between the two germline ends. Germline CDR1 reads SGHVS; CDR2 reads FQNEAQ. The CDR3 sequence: CASSHLSTEAFF. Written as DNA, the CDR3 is TGTGCCAGCAGCCACCTGTCGACAGAAGCTTTCTTT.

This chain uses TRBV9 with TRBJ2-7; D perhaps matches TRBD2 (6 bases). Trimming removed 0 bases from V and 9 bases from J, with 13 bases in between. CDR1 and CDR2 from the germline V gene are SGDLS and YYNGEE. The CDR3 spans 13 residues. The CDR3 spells CASSVGGEGGQYF. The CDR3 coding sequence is TGTGCCAGCAGCGTAGGGGGTGAGGGAGGGCAGTACTTC.

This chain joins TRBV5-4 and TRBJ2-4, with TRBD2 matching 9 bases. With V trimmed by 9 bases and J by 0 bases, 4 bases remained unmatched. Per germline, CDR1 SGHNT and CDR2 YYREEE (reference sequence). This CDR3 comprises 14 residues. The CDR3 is CATRRGGAKNIQYF. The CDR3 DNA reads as TGTGCCACTAGGCGGGGGGGAGCCAAAAACATTCAGTACTTC.

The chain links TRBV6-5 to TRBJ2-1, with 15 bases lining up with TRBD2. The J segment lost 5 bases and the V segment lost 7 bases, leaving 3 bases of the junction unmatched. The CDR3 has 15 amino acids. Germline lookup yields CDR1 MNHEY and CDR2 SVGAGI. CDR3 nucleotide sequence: TGTGCCAGCACCTGGACTAGCGGGGGGGACAATGAGCAGTTCTTC. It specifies CASTWTSGGDNEQFF.

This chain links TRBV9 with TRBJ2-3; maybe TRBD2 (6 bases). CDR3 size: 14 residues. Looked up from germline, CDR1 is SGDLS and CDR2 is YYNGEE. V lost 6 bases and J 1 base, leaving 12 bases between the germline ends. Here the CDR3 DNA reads TGTGCCAGCACCCTAGGGACTGGCACAGATACGCAGTATTTT. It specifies CASTLGTGTDTQYF.

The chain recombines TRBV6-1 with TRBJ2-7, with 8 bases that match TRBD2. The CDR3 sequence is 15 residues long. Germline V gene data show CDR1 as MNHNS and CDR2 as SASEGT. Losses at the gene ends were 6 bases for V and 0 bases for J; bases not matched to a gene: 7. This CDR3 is CASSREAGGSYEQYF. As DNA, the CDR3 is TGTGCCAGCAGCAGGGAGGCGGGGGGCTCCTACGAGCAGTACTTC.

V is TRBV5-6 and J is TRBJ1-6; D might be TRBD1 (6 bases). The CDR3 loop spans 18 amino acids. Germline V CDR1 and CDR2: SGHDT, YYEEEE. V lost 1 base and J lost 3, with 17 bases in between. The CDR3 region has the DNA TGTGCCAGCAGCTTGATTCGGGCAGGGGCCAACTATAATTCACCCCTCCACTTT. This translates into CASSLIRAGANYNSPLHF.

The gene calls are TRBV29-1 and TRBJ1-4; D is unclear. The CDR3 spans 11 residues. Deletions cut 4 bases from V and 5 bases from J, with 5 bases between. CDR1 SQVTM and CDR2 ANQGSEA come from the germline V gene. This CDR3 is CSVALNEKLFF. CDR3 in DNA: TGCAGCGTTGCCTTGAATGAAAAACTGTTTTTT.

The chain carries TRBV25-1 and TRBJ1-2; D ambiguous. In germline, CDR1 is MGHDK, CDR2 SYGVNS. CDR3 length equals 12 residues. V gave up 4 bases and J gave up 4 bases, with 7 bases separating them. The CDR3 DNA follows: TGTGCCAGCAGTGCCAGTGCCTATGGCTACACCTTC. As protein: CASSASAYGYTF.

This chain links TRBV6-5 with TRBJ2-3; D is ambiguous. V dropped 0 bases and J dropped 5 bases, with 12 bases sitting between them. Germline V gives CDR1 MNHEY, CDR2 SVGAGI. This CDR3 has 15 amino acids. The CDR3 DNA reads TGTGCCAGCAGTTACTCGAGATTTTATGGAGATACGCAGTATTTT. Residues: CASSYSRFYGDTQYF.

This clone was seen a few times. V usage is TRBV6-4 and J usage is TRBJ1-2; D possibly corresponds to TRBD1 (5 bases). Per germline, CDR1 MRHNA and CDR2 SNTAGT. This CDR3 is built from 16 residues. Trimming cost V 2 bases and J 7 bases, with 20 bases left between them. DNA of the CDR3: TGTGCCAGCAGTGACAGGGCAGGGACTGGCCCTGGTGGCTACACCTTC. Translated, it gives CASSDRAGTGPGGYTF.

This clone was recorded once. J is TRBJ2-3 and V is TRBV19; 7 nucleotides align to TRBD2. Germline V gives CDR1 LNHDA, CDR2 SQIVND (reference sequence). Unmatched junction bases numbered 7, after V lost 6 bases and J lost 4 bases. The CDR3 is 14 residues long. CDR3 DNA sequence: TGTGCCAGTAGGGCCAGCGGGGTGGCAGATACGCAGTATTTT. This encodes CASRASGVADTQYF.

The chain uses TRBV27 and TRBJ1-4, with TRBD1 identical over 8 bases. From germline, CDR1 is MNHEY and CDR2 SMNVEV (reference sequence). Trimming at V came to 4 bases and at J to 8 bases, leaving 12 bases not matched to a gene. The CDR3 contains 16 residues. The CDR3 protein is CASSSGPGQEVEKLFF. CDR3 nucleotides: TGTGCCAGCAGTTCAGGCCCGGGACAGGAGGTAGAAAAACTGTTTTTT.

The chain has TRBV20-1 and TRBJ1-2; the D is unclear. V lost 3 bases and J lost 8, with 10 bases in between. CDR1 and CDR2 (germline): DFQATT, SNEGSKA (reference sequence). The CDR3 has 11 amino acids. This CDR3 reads CSARAHKGYTF. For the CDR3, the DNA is TGCAGTGCTAGGGCTCATAAAGGCTACACCTTC.

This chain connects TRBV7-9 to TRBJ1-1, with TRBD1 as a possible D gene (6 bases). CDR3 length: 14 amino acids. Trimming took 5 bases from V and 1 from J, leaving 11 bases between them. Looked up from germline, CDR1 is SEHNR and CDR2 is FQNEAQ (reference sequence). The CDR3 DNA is TGTGCCAGCAGCCCTATGACAGGGAACACTGAAGCTTTCTTT. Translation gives CASSPMTGNTEAFF. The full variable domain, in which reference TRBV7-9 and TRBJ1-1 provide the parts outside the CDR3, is DTGVSQNPRHKITKRGQNVTFRCDPISEHNRLYWYRQTLGQGPEFLTYFQNEAQLEKSRLLSDRFSAERPKGSFSTLEIQRTEQGDSAMYLCASSPMTGNTEAFFGQGTRLTVV.

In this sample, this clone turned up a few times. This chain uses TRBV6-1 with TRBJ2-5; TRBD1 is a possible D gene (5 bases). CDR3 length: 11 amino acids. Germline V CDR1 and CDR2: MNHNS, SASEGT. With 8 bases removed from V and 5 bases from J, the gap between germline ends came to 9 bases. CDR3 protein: CASGAWETQYF. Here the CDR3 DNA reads TGTGCCAGCGGGGCGTGGGAGACCCAGTACTTC.

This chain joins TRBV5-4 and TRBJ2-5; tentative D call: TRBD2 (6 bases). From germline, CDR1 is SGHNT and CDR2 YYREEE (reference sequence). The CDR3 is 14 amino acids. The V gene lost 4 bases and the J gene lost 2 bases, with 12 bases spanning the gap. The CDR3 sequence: CASSPIAEQETQYF. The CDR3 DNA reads TGTGCCAGCAGCCCTATAGCGGAGCAAGAGACCCAGTACTTC.

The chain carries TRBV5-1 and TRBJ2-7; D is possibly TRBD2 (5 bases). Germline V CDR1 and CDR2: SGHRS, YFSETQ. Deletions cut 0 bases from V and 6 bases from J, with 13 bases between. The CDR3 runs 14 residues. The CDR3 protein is CASSLGAGRGEQYF. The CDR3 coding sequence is TGCGCCAGCAGCTTGGGGGCCGGACGGGGCGAGCAGTACTTC.

CDR3 region: CASSQVWSSGGETQYF. The CDR3 region has the DNA TGCGCCAGCAGCCAAGTGTGGTCTAGCGGGGGTGAGACCCAGTACTTC. The rearrangement uses TRBV4-1 and TRBJ2-5; 10 positions agree with TRBD2. This CDR3 is built from 16 residues. CDR1 and CDR2 from the germline V gene are MGHRA and YSYEKL. The trim removed 1 base at V and 5 bases at J, leaving 7 bases unmatched.

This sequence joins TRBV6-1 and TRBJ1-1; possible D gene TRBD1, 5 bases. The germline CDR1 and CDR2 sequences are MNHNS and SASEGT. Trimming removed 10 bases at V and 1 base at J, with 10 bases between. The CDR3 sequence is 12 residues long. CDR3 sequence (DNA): TGTGCCACCCGAACAGGGAACACTGAAGCTTTCTTT. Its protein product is CATRTGNTEAFF.

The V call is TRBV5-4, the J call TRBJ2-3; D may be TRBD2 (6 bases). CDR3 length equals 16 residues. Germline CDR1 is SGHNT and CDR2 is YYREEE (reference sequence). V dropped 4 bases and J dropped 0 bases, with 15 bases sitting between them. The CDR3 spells CASSTGGRESTDTQYF. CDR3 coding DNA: TGTGCCAGCAGCACTGGAGGGCGGGAAAGCACAGATACGCAGTATTTT. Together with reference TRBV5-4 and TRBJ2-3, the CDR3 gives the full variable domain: ETGVTQSPTHLIKTRGQQVTLRCSSQSGHNTVSWYQQALGQGPQFIFQYYREEENGRGNFPPRFSGLQFPNYSSELNVNALELDDSALYLCASSTGGRESTDTQYFGPGTRLTVL.

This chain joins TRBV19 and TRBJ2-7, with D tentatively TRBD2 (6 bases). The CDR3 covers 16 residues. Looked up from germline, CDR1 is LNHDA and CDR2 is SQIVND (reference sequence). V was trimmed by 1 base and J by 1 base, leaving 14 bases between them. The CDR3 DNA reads TGTGCCAGTAGTATAGCCGTCGGGGGTTTTTCCTACGAGCAGTACTTC. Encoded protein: CASSIAVGGFSYEQYF.

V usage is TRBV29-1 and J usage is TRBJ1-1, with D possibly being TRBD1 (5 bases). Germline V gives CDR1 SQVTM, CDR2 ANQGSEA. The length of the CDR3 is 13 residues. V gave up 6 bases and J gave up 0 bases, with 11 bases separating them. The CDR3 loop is CSVAGRMNTEAFF. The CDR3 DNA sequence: TGCAGCGTGGCGGGACGGATGAACACTGAAGCTTTCTTT.

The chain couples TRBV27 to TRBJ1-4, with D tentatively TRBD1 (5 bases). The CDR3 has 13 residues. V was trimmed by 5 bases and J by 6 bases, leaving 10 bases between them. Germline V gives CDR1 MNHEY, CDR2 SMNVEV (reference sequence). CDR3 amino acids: CASSLAGDEKLFF. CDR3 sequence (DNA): TGTGCCAGCAGTCTCGCGGGGGATGAAAAACTGTTTTTT. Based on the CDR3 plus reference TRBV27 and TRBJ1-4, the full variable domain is EAQVTQNPRYLITVTGKKLTVTCSQNMNHEYMSWYRQDPGLGLRQIYYSMNVEVTDKGDVPEGYKVSRKEKRNFPLILESPSPNQTSLYFCASSLAGDEKLFFGSGTQLSVL.

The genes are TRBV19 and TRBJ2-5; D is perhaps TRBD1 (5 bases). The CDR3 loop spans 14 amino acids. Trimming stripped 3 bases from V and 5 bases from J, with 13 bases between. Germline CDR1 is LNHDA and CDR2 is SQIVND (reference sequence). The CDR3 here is CASSIGPGSETQYF. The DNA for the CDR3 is TGTGCCAGTAGTATTGGTCCAGGGTCGGAGACCCAGTACTTC.

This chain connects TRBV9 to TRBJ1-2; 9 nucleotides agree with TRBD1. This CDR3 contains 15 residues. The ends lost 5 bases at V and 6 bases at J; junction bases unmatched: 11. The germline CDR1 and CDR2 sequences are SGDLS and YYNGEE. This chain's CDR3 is CASSTSRTGENGYTF. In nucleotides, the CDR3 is TGTGCCAGCAGTACCTCCCGGACAGGGGAAAATGGCTACACCTTC.